This T cell receptor (beta chain) was sequenced in a study of coeliac disease (dated by TCRdb to 2022 to 2024). The study in broad terms: Each coeliac patient was placed into one of three groups: newly diagnosed active disease, refractory coeliac disease type I, or disease controlled by a gluten-free diet. Because high-resolution HLA typing was not available, biased TRBV7-2 usage was queried as a proof of principle. The study applied next-generation sequencing of rearranged TRB and TRG CDR3 regions to small intestinal lymphocyte fractions from coeliac and non-coeliac patients. The study set out to describe the TR repertoires of small intestinal T cells in active coeliac disease, refractory type I coeliac disease, and coeliac disease treated with a gluten-free diet. The full study included some 30 patients: some 22 with serologically confirmed coeliac disease and 8 controls with non-small intestinal disorders. TRB sequencing succeeded for samples from roughly 30 subjects, including approximately 25 paired bulk unsorted intraepithelial and lamina propria cell samples. Beyond this particular receptor, the publication reports: TRB repertoires were mostly private, with most amino acid sequences found in only one sample, and V-gene usage showed no significant difference between disease groups. Separating intraepithelial cells from lamina propria cells did not give high-purity fractions, so cross-contamination between the two compartments may have occurred. Lower clonality than in controls was observed in the TRB and TRG repertoires of active coeliac intraepithelial and lamina propria samples, suggesting that diverse T cells were recruited. The approach was considered by the authors to be unsuitable for unbiased detection of gliadin-specific T cells, as gliadin-specific T cells are scarce and rarely shared between patients. Published gliadin-specific TRB sequences were found in about 55% of the 18 coeliac lamina propria samples but in only 1 of 6 controls.

This clone was found once. This clone's antigen is unknown. No base qualities exist here, and no much larger clone lies one base off it. Cells were frozen in liquid nitrogen in DMSO/FBS as aliquots of 400,000 to 550,000 cells, with a single aliquot from each fraction going to sequencing. All 30 patients in the study underwent endoscopy and small intestinal biopsy. Lamina propria cells were released by collagenase digestion of the biopsy tissue left over after intraepithelial cell isolation. Genomic DNA was extracted from frozen unsorted cell fractions with the Qiagen DNeasy blood extraction kit. The method was the immunoSEQ multiplex PCR assay. In a multiplexed PCR, the TR loci were amplified; reverse primers were designed against J gene segments, whereas forward primers were designed against V gene segments. The amplified CDR3 regions were sequenced using the Illumina HiSeq System. Per the original workflow: To strip out PCR and sequencing errors and collapse the data into unique sequences, a nearest-neighbour algorithm merged closely related reads. Repertoires were summarised in terms of clonality and T cell density, with T cell density defined as TR molecules per amount of genomic DNA input. CDR3 amino acid sequences present in at least 80% of unsorted samples were defined as public TRs, and these public TRs were then tested for differential abundance between coeliac and control samples. Each lamina propria sample was queried against a list of a few hundred published gliadin-specific TRB sequences. Differences in clonality and density between disease groups were tested by Kruskal-Wallis tests, followed by Dunn post-tests. TCRdb holds this immuneACCESS table with in-frame rearrangements only. Some clones are missing; in checked studies, unresolved V genes explain under half, and the rest has no known cause. The V and J calls and clone size were taken over from that table, and D and trimming were inferred from the DNA. The table for this sample lists about 6,600 clones; about two thirds of them were counted only once. The ten largest clones represent under 4.5% of the sample.

The germline V gene encodes CDR1 WNHNN and CDR2 SYGVQD (reference sequence). Spanning cysteine to phenylalanine, the CDR3 consists of 18 amino acids. Solely the CDR3 DNA is kept, with 54 bases framed from the first base. V is trimmed back by 2 bases and J by 8 bases, and the junction contains 19 bases that no gene match accounts for. Material: lamina propria lymphocytes from the gut. Interpreted using the paper, the cell subset or site label stands for: lamina propria cell (LPC) fraction of small intestinal biopsy. This sequence originates from a woman aged 18-29 years with active celiac disease. Rearrangement joined TRBV10-1 to TRBJ1-2; 8 bases in the middle match TRBD1. The nucleotides read TGCGCCAGCAGTGAGCGGGAGGAACGGATCAGGGGGCGAGAAGGCTACACCTTC. Its translation is CASSEREERIRGREGYTF.